The clone carrying this T cell receptor beta chain was counted a few times. The antigen is unknown. This entry belongs to a study of response to subunit inactivated influenza vaccine. Study conclusions and caveats: The authors proposed limited new T cell recruitment per seasonal influenza vaccination.

The CDR3 loop spans 12 amino acids. CDR1 SGHAT and CDR2 FQNNGV come from the germline V gene. V dropped 1 base and J dropped 16; count of bases not matched to a gene: 6. TCRdb re-analysed the RT-PCR reads in MiXCR, keeping a single row per CDR3 protein. The data show 700,000 to 900,000 distinct CDR3 sequences, 21% seen once. The rearrangement uses TRBV11-2 and TRBJ2-2, with 7 nucleotides matching TRBD1. Sequencing used PBMCs from blood, obtained roughly 5 days after vaccination. The receptor was derived from a man in his forties or fifties who received an inactivated influenza vaccine. The CDR3 DNA reads as TGTGCCAGCAGCTTAGCAATAGGGACAGCGTTTTTT. Protein product: CASSLAIGTAFF.